The count of the clone carrying this T cell receptor beta chain is one. This sample is drawn from a study of shared clonotypes between healthy human individuals. Study-wide context: Three plates were used per donor for CD4 naive, three for CD4 memory, two for CD8 naive and one for CD8 memory.

Germline V CDR1 and CDR2: SGDLS, YYNGEE. The V and J ends lost 0 bases and 0 bases respectively, with 9 bases between them. CDR3 length: 15 residues. Nashville, Tennessee was home to all donors, each a Caucasian adult. Authors' data handling: Because ImmunoSEQ provided only junction sequences with no quality scores, the filtering differed. Assay used: immunoSEQ multiplex PCR; TCRdb lists only in-frame clones, some missing. V and J calls and clone size are as listed in that table; D and trimming were resolved from the DNA. The sample has over 1.4 million clones; roughly 97% are singletons. V and J are TRBV9 and TRBJ2-5; D remains ambiguous. The clonotype comes from a man younger than 40 in good health. The sequenced sample consisted of naive CD4+ T cells sorted from blood. Subset described: CD45RA+ positively selected. The CDR3, as DNA: TGTGCCAGCAGCGTAGGGGTAACAGACCAAGAGACCCAGTACTTC. It encodes CASSVGVTDQETQYF.